This T cell receptor beta chain was captured by sequencing in a study of shared clonotypes between healthy human individuals. On the study more broadly: Each donor's CD8 memory used one plate, CD8 naive two, each CD4 subset three.

In germline, CDR1 is SGHDT, CDR2 YYEEEE. The length of the CDR3 is 17 residues. V was clipped by 1 base and J by 0 bases, with 14 bases between them. TCRdb's copy holds only in-frame clones and misses some; the assay was immunoSEQ multiplex PCR. The profile shows about 2.5 million clones, around 90% of them singletons. The sequence derives from a man aged 18 to 30 in good health. Some clones in this sample may be carry-over from other donors' samples. Material for sequencing was naive CD4+ T cells from PBMCs. Subset described: CD45RA+ positively selected. The chain couples TRBV5-6 to TRBJ1-3; D uncertain. CDR3 amino acids: CASSLYIAQNSGNTIYF. As DNA, the CDR3 is TGTGCCAGCAGCTTGTATATCGCGCAGAACTCTGGAAACACCATATATTTT.